This record looks at one T cell receptor (beta chain) sequence and its context. The data were produced by immunoSEQ multiplex PCR, yet TCRdb's version contains in-frame clones alone and is incomplete. The repertoire consists of approximately 160,000 clones, with 80% to 85% occurring once and the leading ten covering roughly 10%. This sample is part of a study of cytomegalovirus exposure and HLA in healthy donors. The V end was cut by 3 bases, the J end by 1 base, with 11 bases between. Germline CDR1 is SGDLS and CDR2 is YYNGEE. This CDR3 has 15 residues. Sequences were obtained from PBMCs. This sequence was found in a man aged 30 to 39 in good health and CMV-seropositive. The chain uses TRBV9 and TRBJ2-4; a possible D gene is TRBD2 (6 bases). The CDR3 DNA follows: TGTGCCAGCAGCGACTCTGGGGGGGCCAAAAACATTCAGTACTTC. Protein: CASSDSGGAKNIQYF.